The 9 T cell receptor beta chains listed next were all sequenced from one sample in a study of cytomegalovirus exposure and HLA in healthy donors. Assay used: immunoSEQ multiplex PCR; TCRdb lists only in-frame clones, some missing. The sample comprises 150,000 to 200,000 clones, approximately 84% of which are singletons, and around 7% rests with the top ten. Material: PBMCs. These receptors were obtained from a young man in good health and CMV-seropositive.

This clone was detected a few times. The chain has TRBV18 and TRBJ1-2; 7 bases are a match to TRBD1. Germline-derived CDR1 and CDR2 are KGHSH and LQKENI. The CDR3 totals 15 residues. V dropped 3 bases and J dropped 2; count of bases not matched to a gene: 6. CDR3 nucleotide sequence: TGTGCCAGCTCACCCCTTGGGGGACAGAACTATGGCTACACCTTC. The encoded protein is CASSPLGGQNYGYTF.

CDR3 sequence reads: CASSLPVYNEQFF. DNA of the CDR3: TGTGCCAGCAGCTTACCGGTTTACAATGAGCAGTTCTTC. The rearrangement joins TRBV7-2 to TRBJ2-1; D ambiguous. V was cut by 2 bases and J by 4 bases, with 6 bases left in between. This CDR3 is 13 amino acids long. The germline CDR1 and CDR2 sequences are SGHTA and FQGNSA.

V usage is TRBV6-5 and J usage is TRBJ2-7; no definite D call. This CDR3 comprises 16 residues. The V end was cut by 4 bases, the J end by 5 bases, with 21 bases between. Per germline, CDR1 MNHEY and CDR2 SVGAGI. CDR3 amino acids: CASSSISQSLAHEQYF. The CDR3 DNA reads TGTGCCAGCAGTTCGATTTCCCAGTCCCTTGCCCACGAGCAGTACTTC.

The J gene is TRBJ1-4, the V gene TRBV10-3, with 9 bases identical to TRBD1. The V gene's germline CDR1 is ENHRY and CDR2 SYGVKD. V shed 7 bases, J shed 12 bases, and the junction held 9 bases outside the gene matches. The CDR3 is 13 amino acids. The CDR3 protein is CAITGTGTWELFF. The CDR3, as DNA: TGTGCCATCACGGGGACAGGGACTTGGGAACTGTTTTTT.

V gene TRBV28 combines with J gene TRBJ1-1; D possibly corresponds to TRBD1 (6 bases). This CDR3 region has 12 residues. Germline loops: CDR1 MDHEN, CDR2 SYDVKM. Trimming removed 2 bases at V and 9 bases at J, with 10 bases between. The CDR3 bases are TGTGCCAGCAGTTTAATCGGACAGCAAGCTTTCTTT. As protein: CASSLIGQQAFF.

The chain employs TRBV7-8 and TRBJ1-5; D is unclear. The CDR3 is 15 amino acids. The V end was cut by 1 base, the J end by 4 bases, with 11 bases between. Germline lookup yields CDR1 SGHVS and CDR2 FQNEAQ. CDR3: CASSLDVVLNQPQHF. The CDR3 nucleotides are TGTGCCAGCAGCTTAGATGTAGTACTTAATCAGCCCCAGCATTTT. The full variable domain, with the rest looked up from reference TRBV7-8 and TRBJ1-5, is GAGVSQSPRYKVAKRGQDVALRCDPISGHVSLFWYQQALGQGPEFLTYFQNEAQLDKSGLPSDRFFAERPEGSVSTLKIQRTQQEDSAVYLCASSLDVVLNQPQHFGDGTRLSIL.

This clone was observed once. This chain uses TRBV4-2 with TRBJ1-2, with D hard to call. Germline V CDR1 and CDR2: LGHNA, YNFKEQ. The V and J ends lost 2 bases and 2 bases respectively, with 6 bases between them. This CDR3 has 13 amino acids. The CDR3 here is CASSQPENYGYTF. The CDR3 DNA sequence: TGTGCCAGCAGCCAACCCGAGAACTATGGCTACACCTTC.

This clone has more than one count but fewer than ten. The J gene is TRBJ1-1, the V gene TRBV7-9; possible D gene TRBD1, 5 bases. In germline, CDR1 is SEHNR, CDR2 FQNEAQ (reference sequence). The germline V and J ends were trimmed by 1 base and 0 bases, with 18 bases remaining between them. This CDR3 has 18 residues. CDR3 DNA: TGTGCCAGCAGCTTAGGGTCTGGCCTGGGACTATTGAACACTGAAGCTTTCTTT. Its translation: CASSLGSGLGLLNTEAFF.

J is TRBJ2-5 and V is TRBV5-1, with TRBD1 matching over 9 bases. In germline, CDR1 is SGHRS, CDR2 YFSETQ. V was clipped by 4 bases and J by 6 bases; unmatched bases: 10. The CDR3 runs 15 residues. This CDR3 reads CASSPWGQGGQTQYF. The CDR3 DNA follows: TGCGCCAGCAGCCCGTGGGGACAGGGTGGGCAGACCCAGTACTTC.